What follows describes a single T cell receptor beta chain. It has no known antigen specificity. No qualities accompany the bases; no much larger clone lies one base away. The immunoSEQ Assay, a bias-controlled multiplex PCR, was used to amplify TCRbeta CDR3 regions from genomic DNA. In the source study's methods: The number of nucleated cells in each sample was estimated by amplification of reference gene primers within the assay. Sequence reads were collapsed and filtered to measure the absolute abundance of every unique TCRbeta CDR3 rearrangement. Productive Simpson clonality was computed per sample as the square root of Simpson's diversity index over productive rearrangements. The table was pulled from immuneACCESS by TCRdb, which kept in-frame rearrangements only. Such tables lose some clones; where checked, under half of the loss comes from unresolved V genes, and the rest has no known cause. V, J and clone size are taken as reported in that table, and D and trimming were inferred from the DNA itself. Present in this sample are about 280,000 clones, approximately 83% of which were seen just once. About 11% of the sample belongs to the ten largest clones.

The source of the sample is a study of blood T cell repertoires in COVID-19 (TCRdb year 2020). Broadly, across the study: Samples from collaborators originated in the United States, Italy and Spain and spanned both the acute and convalescent phases of COVID-19. A freely available public database, intended as a resource for researchers studying the immune response to SARS-CoV-2, is where the repertoires were released. Where available, HLA class I and class II types were taken from metadata supplied by the sample provider and were not determined by assay-based typing. The material from the prospective study consisted of cDNA or gDNA derived from T cells, B-cell-depleted T cells, or PBMCs. Nearly every sample came with metadata listing a de-identified subject ID, COVID-19 status, age in years and sex. Samples came from the ongoing ImmuneRACE study (first 160 participants) plus 1,254 subjects from 6 global collaborators. The dataset comprised deeply sampled blood TCRbeta repertoires from subjects exposed to, actively infected with, or recovered from COVID-19.

Each collaborating institution followed its own protocols to collect whole blood in K2EDTA tubes. Collaborator samples were shipped for TCRbeta analysis as frozen whole blood, isolated PBMCs, or DNA extracted from either sample type. Broad study findings and their caveats: The amount of clinical and demographic metadata varied by source and participant and was provided uncurated.

The sequence was collected from a woman in her seventies with acute or convalescent COVID-19. Specimen: peripheral blood.

The sequenced DNA: TGCGCCAGCAGTGAGTCTTTAGCAACAGATACGCAGTATTTT. Its product reads: CASSESLATDTQYF. The sequence links TRBV10-2 to TRBJ2-3; no D gene can be assigned with confidence. CDR1 and CDR2 are drawn from the germline V gene: WSHSY, SAAADI. Measured from the cysteine to the phenylalanine, the CDR3 is 14 residues long. The only DNA kept is the CDR3, 42 bases in frame from the first base. V and J lose 0 bases and 3 bases, and a span of 7 bases separates them.